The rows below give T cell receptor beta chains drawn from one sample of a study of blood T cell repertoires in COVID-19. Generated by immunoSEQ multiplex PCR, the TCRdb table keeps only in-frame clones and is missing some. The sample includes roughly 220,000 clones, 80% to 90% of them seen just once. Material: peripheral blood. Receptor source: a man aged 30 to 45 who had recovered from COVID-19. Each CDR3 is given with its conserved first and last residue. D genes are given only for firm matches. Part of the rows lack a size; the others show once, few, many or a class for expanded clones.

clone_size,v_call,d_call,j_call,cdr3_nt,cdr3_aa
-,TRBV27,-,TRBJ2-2,TGTGCCAGCAGTTTGAGTCTTGGGGGGTACACCGGGGAGCTGTTTTTT,CASSLSLGGYTGELFF
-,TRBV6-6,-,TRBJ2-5,TGTGCCAGCAGCAACCCCGCTAAAGAGACCCAGTACTTC,CASSNPAKETQYF
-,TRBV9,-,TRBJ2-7,TGTGCCAGCAGCGTAGCTACTAGAGACAGGCCCATCTTC,CASSVATRDRPIF
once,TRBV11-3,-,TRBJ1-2,TGTGCCAGCAGCTTAGGGCAGGGCATGAACGGAAACTATGGCTACACCTTC,CASSLGQGMNGNYGYTF
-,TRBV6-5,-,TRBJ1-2,TGTGCCAGCAGTTACTCGATGGTCGACACGCGCTATGGCTACACCTTC,CASSYSMVDTRYGYTF
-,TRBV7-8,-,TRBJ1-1,TGTGCCAGCAGCCCCAGGGATCCTGGGCCGAACACTGAAGCTTTCTTT,CASSPRDPGPNTEAFF
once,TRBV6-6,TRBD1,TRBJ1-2,TGTGCCAGCAGTCCGCCGACAGGGAATGGCTACACCTTC,CASSPPTGNGYTF
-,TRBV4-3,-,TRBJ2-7,TGCGCCAGCAGCCAAGAAATCGGGAGTTCCTACGAGCAGTACTTC,CASSQEIGSSYEQYF
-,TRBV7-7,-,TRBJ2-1,TGTGCCAGCAGCTTAGCCCTTTACAATGAGCAGTTCTTC,CASSLALYNEQFF
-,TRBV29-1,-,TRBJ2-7,TGCAGCGCCCTCCCGAACCCGGACAGAGTCTACGAGCAGTACTTC,CSALPNPDRVYEQYF
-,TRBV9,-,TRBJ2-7,TGTGCCAGCAGCTCATACCTGGGCCTGACCTACGAGCAGTACTTC,CASSSYLGLTYEQYF
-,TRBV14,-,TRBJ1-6,TGTGCCAGCAGCTTACAGGGTCGGTACTCCTATAATTCACCCCTCCACTTT,CASSLQGRYSYNSPLHF
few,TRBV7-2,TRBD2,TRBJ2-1,TGTGCCAGCAGCTTACTGGGGGGGTCCTACAATGAGCAGTTCTTC,CASSLLGGSYNEQFF
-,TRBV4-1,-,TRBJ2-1,TGCGCCAGCAGCCAAGTTCCGGGACTTCCCTACAATGAGCAGTTCTTC,CASSQVPGLPYNEQFF
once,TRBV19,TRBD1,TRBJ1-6,TGTGCCAGTAGTATAATGACAGGGGTTAATTCACCCCTCCACTTT,CASSIMTGVNSPLHF
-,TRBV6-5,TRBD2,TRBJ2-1,TGTGCCAGCAGTTATTTGCGGGGGGGCAATGAGCAGTTCTTC,CASSYLRGGNEQFF
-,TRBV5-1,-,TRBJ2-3,TGCGCCAGCAGCACCGGACCGGGGACAGATACGCAGTATTTT,CASSTGPGTDTQYF
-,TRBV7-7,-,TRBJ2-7,TGTGCCAGCAGCCCTTCCGGGGCCTACGAGCAGTACTTC,CASSPSGAYEQYF
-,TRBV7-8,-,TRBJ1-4,TGTGCCAGCAGCTTAGAGACAGACGGGCCCGTCTTCGGGAAACTGTTTTTT,CASSLETDGPVFGKLFF
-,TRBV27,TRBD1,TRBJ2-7,TGTGCCAGCAGCTACAAAAGGGACAGGGGGCCTCACGAGCAGTACTTC,CASSYKRDRGPHEQYF
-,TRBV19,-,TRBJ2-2,TGTGCCAGTAGTAGAAGGCAGGGAATGCCCGGGGAGCTGTTTTTT,CASSRRQGMPGELFF
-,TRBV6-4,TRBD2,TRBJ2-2,TGTGCCAGCAGTGTTTTAGCGGGGAACACCGGGGAGCTGTTTTTT,CASSVLAGNTGELFF
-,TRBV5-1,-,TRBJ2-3,TGCGCCAGCAGCTTGCCAGGGGCTGGCGCAGATACGCAGTATTTT,CASSLPGAGADTQYF
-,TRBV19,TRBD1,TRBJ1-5,TGTGCCAGTAGTATCTATCGACAGGGGACTAGCAATCAGCCCCAGCATTTT,CASSIYRQGTSNQPQHF
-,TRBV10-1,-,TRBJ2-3,TGCGCCAGCGCCGACAGTAGCACAGATACGCAGTATTTT,CASADSSTDTQYF
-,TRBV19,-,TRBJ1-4,TGTGCCAGTAGTATAGGGTCGAGGGGGACTAATGAAAAACTGTTTTTT,CASSIGSRGTNEKLFF
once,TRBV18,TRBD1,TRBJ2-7,TGTGCCAGCTCACCCGCGACAGGGTCGCGTTACGAGCAGTACTTC,CASSPATGSRYEQYF
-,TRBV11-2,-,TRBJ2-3,TGTGCCAGCAGCCCGGTTCAAGGGAGAGATACGCAGTATTTT,CASSPVQGRDTQYF